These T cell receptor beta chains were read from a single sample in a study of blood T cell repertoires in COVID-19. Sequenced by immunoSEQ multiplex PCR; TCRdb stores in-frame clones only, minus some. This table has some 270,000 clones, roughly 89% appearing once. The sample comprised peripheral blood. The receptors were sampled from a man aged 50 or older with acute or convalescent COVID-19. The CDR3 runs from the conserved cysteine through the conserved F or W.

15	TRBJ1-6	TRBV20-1	CSASDAAAGDSPLHF
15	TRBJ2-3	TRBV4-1	CASSLSGGPADTQYF
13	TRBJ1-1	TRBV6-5	CASSWDTGTEAFF
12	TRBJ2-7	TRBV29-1	CSVGTVSYEQYF
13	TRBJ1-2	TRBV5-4	CASSASGPYGYTF
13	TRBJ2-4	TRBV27	CASSTEGRNIQYF
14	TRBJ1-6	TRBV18	CASSLDSTNSPLHF
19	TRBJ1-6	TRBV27	CASSYRDRGPSSYNSPLHF
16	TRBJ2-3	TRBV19	CASTLSRTLSTDTQYF
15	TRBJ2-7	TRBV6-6	CASSRTSGGIYEQYF
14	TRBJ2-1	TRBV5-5	CASGDSFLRNEQFF
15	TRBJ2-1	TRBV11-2	CASSLEGASYNEQFF
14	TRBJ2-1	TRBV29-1	CSVGKGQGATEQFF
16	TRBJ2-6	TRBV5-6	CASSLETASGANVLTF
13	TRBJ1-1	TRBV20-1	CSASGSQATEAFF
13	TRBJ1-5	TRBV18	CASSPQDSQPQHF
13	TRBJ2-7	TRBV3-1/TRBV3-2	CASSQMTSSEQYF
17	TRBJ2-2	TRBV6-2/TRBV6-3	CASSDSGASLNTGELFF
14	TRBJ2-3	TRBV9	CASSVGGIADTQYF
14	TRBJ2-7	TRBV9	CASSETERAYEQYF
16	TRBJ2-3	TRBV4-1	CASRRFQGLGGDTQYF
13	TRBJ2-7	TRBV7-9	CASSPGRRYEQYF
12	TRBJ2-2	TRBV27	CASSPNSGELFF
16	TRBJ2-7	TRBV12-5	CASGHLLGRASYEQYF
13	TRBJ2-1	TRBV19	CASSTKNSDEQFF
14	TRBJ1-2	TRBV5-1	CASSLGTANYGYTF
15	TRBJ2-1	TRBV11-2	CASSLALVQANEQFF
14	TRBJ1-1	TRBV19	CASTAGLTNTEAFF
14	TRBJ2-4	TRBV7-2	CASSLRDRGNIQYF
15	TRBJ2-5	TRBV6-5	CASRPTSGGGETQYF
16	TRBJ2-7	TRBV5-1	CASSLGVGQGFYEQYF
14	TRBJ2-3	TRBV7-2	CASSYDRATDTQYF